This T cell receptor (beta chain) is drawn from a study of blood T cell repertoires in COVID-19. Resolution of symptoms, clearance, or two negative PCRs was present in recovered Cohort 3 donors. The CDR3 consists of 20 residues. Study processing details: Amplifying reference gene primers gave estimates of nucleated cell counts. The assay was immunoSEQ multiplex PCR, and TCRdb's table has in-frame clones only and misses some. The V and J calls and clone size were taken over from that table, and D and trimming were inferred from the DNA. The repertoire consists of fewer than 350,000 clones, with roughly nine tenths occurring once and the leading ten covering over 4%.

The chain links TRBV21-1 to TRBJ2-1; whether TRBD2, the table's D call, matches the DNA was not checked. TRBV21-1 is deemed a pseudogene. The TCR originated in a man aged 60-69 years who had recovered from COVID-19. The sample consisted of PBMCs or T cells enriched from blood (not recorded which). The CDR3 nucleotides are TGTGCCAGCAGCAAAGGGGCGGCAGCTAGCGGGAGTGAAGACTACAATGAGCAGTTCTTC. Translating gives CASSKGAAASGSEDYNEQFF.